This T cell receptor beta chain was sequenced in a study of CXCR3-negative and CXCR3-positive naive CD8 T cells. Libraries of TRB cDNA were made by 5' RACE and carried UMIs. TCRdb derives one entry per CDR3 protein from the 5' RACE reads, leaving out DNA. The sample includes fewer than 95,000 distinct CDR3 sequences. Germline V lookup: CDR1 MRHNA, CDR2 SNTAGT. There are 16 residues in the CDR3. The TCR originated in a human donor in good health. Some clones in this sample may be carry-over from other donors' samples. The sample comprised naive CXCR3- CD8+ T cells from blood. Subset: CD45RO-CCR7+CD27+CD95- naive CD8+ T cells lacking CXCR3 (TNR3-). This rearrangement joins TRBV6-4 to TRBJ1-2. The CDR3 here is CARSDSKRQLNYGYTF.